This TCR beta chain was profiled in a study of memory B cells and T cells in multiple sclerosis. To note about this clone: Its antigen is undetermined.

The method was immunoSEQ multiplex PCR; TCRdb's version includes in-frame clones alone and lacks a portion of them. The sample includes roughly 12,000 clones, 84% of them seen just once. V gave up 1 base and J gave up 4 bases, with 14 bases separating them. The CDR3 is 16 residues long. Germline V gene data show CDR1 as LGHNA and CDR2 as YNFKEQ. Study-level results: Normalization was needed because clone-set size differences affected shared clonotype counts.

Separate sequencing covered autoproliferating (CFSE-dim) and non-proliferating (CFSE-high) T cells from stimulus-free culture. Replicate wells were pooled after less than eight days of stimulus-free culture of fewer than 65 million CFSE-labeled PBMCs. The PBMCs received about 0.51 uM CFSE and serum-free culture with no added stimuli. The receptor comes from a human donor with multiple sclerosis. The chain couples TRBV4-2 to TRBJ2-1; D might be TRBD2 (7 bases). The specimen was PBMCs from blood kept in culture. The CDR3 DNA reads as TGTGCCAGCAGCCAAGTCGGCGGGGGCCCATACAATGAGCAGTTCTTC. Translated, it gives CASSQVGGGPYNEQFF.